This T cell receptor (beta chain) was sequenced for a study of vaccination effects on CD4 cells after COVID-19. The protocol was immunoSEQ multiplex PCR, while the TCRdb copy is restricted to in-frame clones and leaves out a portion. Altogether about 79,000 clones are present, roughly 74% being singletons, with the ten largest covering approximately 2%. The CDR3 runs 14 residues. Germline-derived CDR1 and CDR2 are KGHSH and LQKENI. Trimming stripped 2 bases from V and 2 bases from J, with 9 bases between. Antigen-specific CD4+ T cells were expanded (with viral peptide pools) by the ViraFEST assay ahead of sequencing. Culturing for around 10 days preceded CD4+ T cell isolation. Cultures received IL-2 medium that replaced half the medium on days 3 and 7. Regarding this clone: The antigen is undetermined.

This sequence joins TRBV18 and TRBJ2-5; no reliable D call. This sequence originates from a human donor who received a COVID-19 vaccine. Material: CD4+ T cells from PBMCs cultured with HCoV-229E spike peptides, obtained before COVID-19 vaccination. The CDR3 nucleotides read TGTGCCAGCTCACCATTTGCAGGTCAAGAGACCCAGTACTTC. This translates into CASSPFAGQETQYF.